One and the same sample provided the 19 T cell receptor beta chains below, sequenced in a study of post-analysis software for immune sequencing data. Study-level points and caveats: A handful of TRBV segments (TRBV5-6, TRBV5-1 and TRBV20-1 among them) occurred more frequently in patients than in controls.

These TCRs are of unknown antigen specificity. Unique-molecular-identifier-tagged TCR beta cDNA libraries were used. TCRdb redid the calling of the PCR reads with MiXCR, one entry per CDR3 protein. The sample carries approximately 730,000 distinct CDR3 sequences, just over 45% recorded once. Sequences were obtained from blood. These receptors came from a girl aged 10 to 17 with multiple sclerosis.

The V call is TRBV12-3 or TRBV12-4, the J call TRBJ1-4, with 7 nucleotides matching TRBD1. V shed 7 bases and J 7 bases; nucleotides not matched to a gene: 9. The CDR3 has 14 amino acids. Here the CDR3 reads CASTPTGAGEKLFF. The CDR3 DNA follows: TGTGCCAGCACCCCCACAGGGGCGGGTGAAAAACTGTTTTTT.

V is TRBV7-8 and J is TRBJ2-3, with 10 bases identical to TRBD2. Germline V gene lookup returns CDR1 SGHVS and CDR2 FQNEAQ. This CDR3 is 16 amino acids long. CDR3 nucleotide sequence: TGTGCGAGCCGCCCCCCTAGCGGGAGTGGGACAGATACGCAGTATTTT. Residues: CASRPPSGSGTDTQYF.

This clonotype was seen a single time. The gene calls are TRBV7-9 and TRBJ2-3; TRBD2 matches 8 bases. With V trimmed by 3 bases and J by 6 bases, 11 bases remained unmatched. CDR1 is SEHNR and CDR2 is FQNEAQ in the germline V gene (reference sequence). The CDR3 sequence is 16 residues long. The chain's CDR3 is CASSLSGLTGGDTQYF. In DNA, the CDR3 is TGTGCCAGCAGCTTGTCTGGACTAACGGGAGGGGATACGCAGTATTTT. The full variable domain, in which reference TRBV7-9 and TRBJ2-3 provide the parts outside the CDR3, is DTGVSQNPRHKITKRGQNVTFRCDPISEHNRLYWYRQTLGQGPEFLTYFQNEAQLEKSRLLSDRFSAERPKGSFSTLEIQRTEQGDSAMYLCASSLSGLTGGDTQYFGPGTRLTVL.

J is TRBJ1-5 and V is TRBV20-1; 9 bases agree with TRBD1. The CDR3 spans 14 residues. Germline loops: CDR1 DFQATT, CDR2 SNEGSKA (reference sequence). After removal of 1 base from V and 11 bases from J, the junction contained 9 bases not matched to a gene. CDR3 sequence reads: CSARGGTGTRTQHF. CDR3 nucleotides: TGCAGTGCTAGAGGAGGGACAGGGACCCGGACCCAGCATTTT.

V and J are TRBV2 and TRBJ2-1; D is ambiguous. This CDR3 comprises 13 residues. CDR1 SNHLY and CDR2 FYNNEI come from the germline V gene. V lost 5 bases, J lost 8 bases, and 13 bases lay in between. The CDR3 sequence: CASSPNGIHEQFF. The CDR3 nucleotides are TGTGCCAGCAGTCCCAACGGAATCCATGAGCAGTTCTTC. The complete variable domain, with remaining parts taken from reference TRBV2 and TRBJ2-1, reads EPEVTQTPSHQVTQMGQEVILRCVPISNHLYFYWYRQILGQKVEFLVSFYNNEISEKSEIFDDQFSVERPDGSNFTLKIRSTKLEDSAMYFCASSPNGIHEQFFGPGTRLTVL.

This clonotype was seen a few times. The chain couples TRBV11-2 to TRBJ2-1; 8 bases line up with TRBD2. Germline V lookup: CDR1 SGHAT, CDR2 FQNNGV. CDR3 length: 16 residues. The V and J ends lost 1 base and 6 bases, in that order; junction bases with no gene match: 8. CDR3 residues: CASSLGPAGESNEQFF. The CDR3 region has the DNA TGTGCCAGCAGCTTAGGGCCAGCGGGAGAGTCCAATGAGCAGTTCTTC.

The chain recombines TRBV7-9 with TRBJ2-1; D gene uncertain. Trimming pared 1 base from V and 7 bases from J, leaving 11 bases between. The CDR3 is made up of 14 amino acids. CDR1 is SEHNR, CDR2 FQNEAQ, per germline (reference sequence). Here the CDR3 reads CASSLESRINEQFF. The CDR3 DNA reads TGTGCCAGCAGCTTAGAGAGCCGGATTAATGAGCAGTTCTTC.

The chain carries TRBV7-8 and TRBJ2-1, with 12 positions matching TRBD2. The CDR3 is 15 residues long. V shed 5 bases, J shed 11 bases, and the junction held 10 bases outside the gene matches. The germline V gene has CDR1 SGHVS and CDR2 FQNEAQ. The CDR3 here is CASSGRTSGNLKQFF. As DNA, the CDR3 is TGTGCCAGCAGCGGACGGACTAGCGGGAATCTTAAGCAGTTCTTC.

The chain is built from TRBV6-5 and TRBJ1-2; D is undetermined. Trimming left V 5 bases short and J 6 bases short, with 13 bases between. The germline gives CDR1 MNHEY, CDR2 SVGAGI. This CDR3 spans 13 amino acids. DNA for the CDR3: TGTGCCAGCAGTCCGTCGCAGATAGATGGCTACACCTTC. This sequence encodes CASSPSQIDGYTF.

The chain links TRBV7-6 to TRBJ2-1; D unresolved. Germline V gene lookup returns CDR1 SGHVS and CDR2 FNYEAQ. V lost 7 bases and J 3 bases, leaving 13 bases between the germline ends. CDR3 length equals 14 residues. The CDR3 DNA sequence: TGTGCCAGCACCGGCACCAGAAACTACAATGAGCAGTTCTTC. Its protein is CASTGTRNYNEQFF.

V is TRBV9 and J is TRBJ2-7; 10 positions match TRBD2. The CDR3 runs to 16 residues. Germline V gives CDR1 SGDLS, CDR2 YYNGEE. V was pared by 0 bases and J by 0 bases, with 3 bases of the junction left unmatched. The CDR3, as DNA: TGTGCCAGCAGCGTAGGCCCTAGCGGGAGCTCCTACGAGCAGTACTTC. Its translation is CASSVGPSGSSYEQYF.

Notes on this clonotype: At one of its ends the junction is not consistent with the germline gene, which may arise from a read error. The chain couples TRBV29-1 to TRBJ1-2; 9 bases fit TRBD1. Germline loops: CDR1 SQVTM, CDR2 ANQGSEA. CDR3 length: 18 amino acids. CDR3 DNA sequence: TGCAGCGTTGAAGATCTTCTAAGAGGGTACAGGGGGCGTTATGGCTGCACCTTC. It encodes CSVEDLLRGYRGRYGCTF.

The rearrangement joins TRBV11-2 to TRBJ1-3, with D possibly TRBD1 on 6 matching bases. Germline CDR1 is SGHAT and CDR2 is FQNNGV. The CDR3 is 17 amino acids. The V gene lost 2 bases and the J gene lost 0 bases, with 14 bases spanning the gap. CDR3 sequence reads: CASSLRRQAASGNTIYF. The DNA of the CDR3 is TGTGCCAGCAGCTTACGGCGACAGGCGGCCTCTGGAAACACCATATATTTT.

The rearrangement links TRBV7-2 to TRBJ1-6, with 9 bases lining up with TRBD1. Germline trimming cut 5 bases from V and 10 bases from J; bases unmatched to any gene: 12. CDR1 SGHTA and CDR2 FQGNSA come from the germline V gene. The length of the CDR3 is 16 residues. The CDR3 loop reads CASSPLPTGGGSPLHF. The CDR3 region has the DNA TGTGCCAGCAGCCCATTACCCACAGGGGGCGGATCACCCCTCCACTTT.

This clonotype was seen a handful of times. This chain uses TRBV20-1 with TRBJ2-5; a weak D match, TRBD1 (6 bases). Germline V CDR1 and CDR2: DFQATT, SNEGSKA (reference sequence). The CDR3 consists of 13 residues. Between the trimmed V and J ends, which lost 5 bases and 2 bases, there was a span of 12 bases. CDR3 loop: CSAERTAQETQYF. Here the CDR3 DNA reads TGCAGTGCTGAAAGGACAGCTCAAGAGACCCAGTACTTC.

As DNA, the CDR3 is TGTGCCAGCAGTTCGGGTGTTGGGAAGTCCGCTTATGGCTACACCTTC. Protein product: CASSSGVGKSAYGYTF. The chain has TRBV27 and TRBJ1-2; no firm D call. V was cut by 4 bases and J by 5 bases, with 20 bases left in between. The CDR3 is made up of 16 amino acids. CDR1 is MNHEY and CDR2 is SMNVEV in the germline V gene (reference sequence).

The CDR3 DNA follows: TGTGCCAGCAGCTCAGGGAGTTCGGGCAATGAGCAGTTCTTC. It codes for CASSSGSSGNEQFF. The V call is TRBV11-3, the J call TRBJ2-1, with D perhaps being TRBD1 or TRBD2 (5 bases each). This CDR3 has 14 amino acids. Germline assignment: CDR1 SGHNT and CDR2 YENEEA. V lost 4 bases, J lost 6 bases, and 13 bases lay in between.

This rearrangement joins TRBV12-3 or TRBV12-4 to TRBJ2-1, with 11 positions matching TRBD2. V was clipped by 11 bases and J by 0 bases; unmatched bases: 9. The CDR3 covers 16 residues. CDR3 sequence (DNA): TGTGCCGTCGATAGCACTAGCGGGAGCTCCTACAATGAGCAGTTCTTC. The encoded protein is CAVDSTSGSSYNEQFF.

The CDR3 DNA is TGTGCCAGCAGCCAAGCCTTCTCTAGCGGGACCCAGTACTTC. Its translation is CASSQAFSSGTQYF. The chain recombines TRBV4-2 with TRBJ2-7; 7 bases line up with TRBD2. The J call may be in error: the DNA end matches TRBJ2-5 better. The CDR3 runs to 14 residues. Germline CDR1 reads LGHNA; CDR2 reads YNFKEQ.